This entry is about one T cell receptor beta chain. Its antigen is unidentified. Original data processing: Junction-only sequences without quality scores were provided by ImmunoSEQ, so filtering was different. Sequencing used immunoSEQ multiplex PCR; TCRdb keeps in-frame clones, though not all of them. V and J calls and clone size follow that table, whereas D and trimming were derived from the DNA. This sample has 950,000 to 1,100,000 clones, with roughly 75% found just once. These data come from a study of shared clonotypes between healthy human individuals. Findings and limits, study-wide: Of the naive CD4 clonotypes, around 4.9% were shared across a few donors. Sequencing depth was predicted to influence how clonotypes are shared among donors.

Deletions cut 3 bases from V and 10 bases from J, with 11 bases between. The CDR3 sequence is 12 residues long. Germline V gene sequence: CDR1 MNHNS, CDR2 SASEGT. This receptor was identified in a young man in good health. The chain links TRBV6-1 to TRBJ2-3, with D unresolved. Sequencing used memory CD4+ T cells sorted from blood. The subset is: CD45RA-negative fraction. The CDR3: CASSDQTYAQYF. In DNA, the CDR3 is TGTGCCAGCAGTGATCAGACATACGCGCAGTATTTT.